Below are 32 T cell receptor beta chains sequenced from a single sample in a study of CD8 T cells in ankylosing spondylitis (TCRdb year 2017). Library preparation was by 5' RACE. The reads were generated on an Illumina HiSeq 2500. TCRdb reran the public reads through fastp at Q25 and MiXCR, keeping productive beta chains. Records with the same CDR3 protein are collapsed into one entry carrying the most frequent genes and DNA. Present in this sample are 240,000 or so distinct CDR3 sequences, 9.5% to 12% of which were seen just once. Around 6.5% of the sample is in the top ten clones. Sequenced sample: blood, either unsorted or a sorted T cell fraction (not recorded which). The source of these receptors is a male donor with ankylosing spondylitis or in good health (not recorded which).

This clonotype was recorded many times. The chain employs TRBV25-1 and TRBJ1-4; the D gene is possibly TRBD1 (5 bases). This CDR3 has 15 amino acids. With 1 base removed from V and 7 bases from J, the gap between germline ends came to 13 bases. Germline values: CDR1 MGHDK, CDR2 SYGVNS. The CDR3 DNA reads TGTGCCAGCAGTGAATCTTTAGGGGTCGGTGAAAAACTGTTTTTT. Protein: CASSESLGVGEKLFF.

This clonotype was counted ten times or more. The chain employs TRBV20-1 and TRBJ1-1, with a weak D call TRBD1 (6 bases). The CDR3 is made up of 12 amino acids. Germline CDR1 is DFQATT and CDR2 is SNEGSKA (reference sequence). The DNA of the CDR3 is TGCCAGCTCGGGACACAGAACACTGAAGCTTTCTTT. It encodes CQLGTQNTEAFF.

In this sample, this clonotype turned up many times. Here the CDR3 reads CATTPGRQHGTAGELFF. CDR3 coding DNA: TGTGCCACCACTCCGGGACGTCAACATGGTACGGCCGGGGAGCTGTTTTTT. The rearrangement links TRBV10-3 to TRBJ2-2, with D tentatively TRBD1 or TRBD2 (5 bases each). Germline loops: CDR1 ENHRY, CDR2 SYGVKD. This CDR3 is 17 amino acids long. The germline V and J ends were trimmed by 10 bases and 6 bases, with 27 bases remaining between them.

There are a few counts of this clonotype. The V gene is TRBV5-5, the J gene TRBJ1-1; 7 bases align to TRBD1. CDR3 length equals 13 residues. The V segment lost 6 bases and the J segment 4 bases; nucleotides outside the gene matches: 6. Germline lookup yields CDR1 SGHKS and CDR2 YYEKEE (reference sequence). CDR3 coding DNA: TGTGCCAGCACCTTAGCAGGGGGCACTGAAGCTTTCTTT. Translating it yields CASTLAGGTEAFF.

The V and J genes are TRBV28 and TRBJ1-1; possible D gene TRBD1, 5 bases. The CDR3 length is 14 residues. The germline V and J ends were trimmed by 4 bases and 1 base, with 10 bases remaining between them. From germline, CDR1 is MDHEN and CDR2 SYDVKM. The CDR3 is CASSSLTGNTEAFF. CDR3 DNA sequence: TGTGCCAGCAGTTCCCTCACAGGGAACACTGAAGCTTTCTTT.

There are many counts of this clonotype. The chain combines TRBV28 with TRBJ1-5; no clear D gene. The germline V gene encodes CDR1 MDHEN and CDR2 SYDVKM. The CDR3 has 14 residues. Between the trimmed V and J ends, which lost 4 bases and 3 bases, there was a span of 10 bases. The CDR3 nucleotides read TGTGCCAGCAGTTGTTGGGGTATCAATCAGCCCCAGCATTTT. Translation: CASSCWGINQPQHF.

This clonotype was picked up many times. This chain links TRBV3-1 with TRBJ2-2; D call uncertain. The CDR3 has 15 residues. The germline V gene has CDR1 LGHDT and CDR2 YNNKEL (reference sequence). V was cut by 0 bases and J by 6 bases, with 11 bases left in between. The CDR3 reads CASSQDLSRSGELFF. The CDR3 bases are TGTGCCAGCAGCCAAGATTTGTCGCGGTCCGGGGAGCTGTTTTTT.

This clonotype was seen repeatedly, ten times or more. J is TRBJ2-7 and V is TRBV29-1; 10 bases align to TRBD2. Germline CDR1 is SQVTM and CDR2 is ANQGSEA. J gave up 3 bases and V 4 bases, and 3 bases lay outside the gene matches. CDR3 length equals 13 residues. Here the CDR3 reads CSVGTSGNYEQYF. CDR3 nucleotides: TGCAGCGTTGGAACTAGCGGGAACTACGAGCAGTACTTC.

This clonotype was counted a few times. CDR3: CASSDKTRAGTEAFF. CDR3 coding DNA: TGTGCCAGCAGTGATAAGACCCGGGCCGGCACTGAAGCTTTCTTT. The V call is TRBV25-1, the J call TRBJ1-1; no definite D call. V lost 3 bases and J lost 4, with 15 bases in between. CDR1 is MGHDK and CDR2 is SYGVNS in the germline V gene. The CDR3 is 15 residues long.

This clonotype showed up many times. This sequence joins TRBV12-3 or TRBV12-4 and TRBJ2-7; D ambiguous. This CDR3 spans 13 amino acids. V was shortened by 3 bases and J by 4 bases, with 10 bases between the two germline ends. As DNA, the CDR3 is TGTGCCAGCAGTTTCAACAGAATTTACGAGCAGTACTTC. This encodes CASSFNRIYEQYF.

This clonotype was recorded at least ten times. This chain joins TRBV15 and TRBJ2-3; TRBD2 agrees at 8 bases. This CDR3 contains 18 residues. Unmatched junction bases numbered 16, after V lost 0 bases and J lost 8 bases. Germline lookup yields CDR1 LNHNV and CDR2 YYDKDF (reference sequence). The DNA for the CDR3 is TGTGCCACCAGCAGAGATCGAAGAGACCCACCCCGGGAGGGTACGCAGTATTTT. It translates to CATSRDRRDPPREGTQYF.

This clonotype was picked up a small number of times. The gene calls are TRBV5-1 and TRBJ2-2, with TRBD2 matching 9 bases. With 0 bases clipped from V and 4 bases from J, the junction kept 4 bases outside the gene matches. There are 16 residues in the CDR3. Per germline, CDR1 SGHRS and CDR2 YFSETQ. The DNA of the CDR3 is TGCGCCAGCAGCTTGGTGGGTAGCGGGAGCACCGGGGAGCTGTTTTTT. Protein: CASSLVGSGSTGELFF. The full variable domain, rest sourced from reference TRBV5-1 and TRBJ2-2, is KAGVTQTPRYLIKTRGQQVTLSCSPISGHRSVSWYQQTPGQGLQFLFEYFSETQRNKGNFPGRFSGRQFSNSRSEMNVSTLELGDSALYLCASSLVGSGSTGELFFGEGSRLTVL.

The chain has TRBV27 and TRBJ2-1; D gene uncertain. This CDR3 region has 13 residues. V was trimmed by 8 bases and J by 2 bases, leaving 10 bases between them. The germline gives CDR1 MNHEY, CDR2 SMNVEV (reference sequence). CDR3 sequence reads: CASSPVPYNEQFF. Written as DNA, the CDR3 is TGTGCCAGCTCCCCTGTCCCCTACAATGAGCAGTTCTTC.

As DNA, the CDR3 is TGCAGTGCTAGGAGGGGGAGCGAGACCCAGTACTTC. Translating gives CSARRGSETQYF. The chain couples TRBV20-1 to TRBJ2-5; D is perhaps TRBD1 (6 bases). Germline CDR1 is DFQATT and CDR2 is SNEGSKA (reference sequence). The CDR3 runs to 12 residues. The V and J ends lost 3 bases and 5 bases respectively, with 10 bases between them.

This clonotype was detected many times. The chain employs TRBV20-1 and TRBJ2-2; weak D call: TRBD1 (5 bases). The germline V and J ends were trimmed by 3 bases and 1 base, with 9 bases remaining between them. In germline, CDR1 is DFQATT, CDR2 SNEGSKA (reference sequence). The length of the CDR3 is 14 residues. The CDR3 bases are TGCAGTGCTAGCCAAACAGGGAACACCGGGGAGCTGTTTTTT. Its protein product is CSASQTGNTGELFF.

The chain uses TRBV2 and TRBJ1-1; the D gene is possibly TRBD1 (6 bases). The CDR3 runs 11 residues. Trimming removed 6 bases from V and 10 bases from J, with 12 bases in between. The germline V gene encodes CDR1 SNHLY and CDR2 FYNNEI. The CDR3 bases are TGTGCCAGCAGATCCGGGACAAGAGCTTTCTTT. This sequence encodes CASRSGTRAFF.

This clonotype turned up a few times. This sequence joins TRBV7-9 and TRBJ2-2; no clear D. The CDR3 sequence is 13 residues long. The ends were cut back, 4 bases at V and 6 bases at J, with 9 bases in the middle. The germline V gene has CDR1 SEHNR and CDR2 FQNEAQ (reference sequence). The CDR3 DNA is TGTGCCAGCAGCTCCATTAGATCCGGGGAGCTGTTTTTT. Protein: CASSSIRSGELFF.

The chain carries TRBV3-1 and TRBJ1-5, with 9 nucleotides matching TRBD1. The CDR3 spans 16 residues. With 3 bases clipped from V and 6 bases from J, the junction kept 9 bases outside the gene matches. From germline, CDR1 is LGHDT and CDR2 YNNKEL (reference sequence). CDR3: CASSQSDRGGGQPQHF. CDR3 DNA sequence: TGTGCCAGCAGCCAGTCGGACAGGGGAGGCGGTCAGCCCCAGCATTTT.

The V gene is TRBV5-1, the J gene TRBJ2-5; D ambiguous. The germline V and J ends were trimmed by 0 bases and 2 bases, with 8 bases remaining between them. The CDR3 contains 14 residues. The germline gives CDR1 SGHRS, CDR2 YFSETQ. The CDR3 sequence is CASSLEAEQETQYF. In DNA, the CDR3 is TGCGCCAGCAGCTTGGAGGCAGAACAAGAGACCCAGTACTTC. Full variable domain (rest looked up from reference TRBV5-1 and TRBJ2-5): KAGVTQTPRYLIKTRGQQVTLSCSPISGHRSVSWYQQTPGQGLQFLFEYFSETQRNKGNFPGRFSGRQFSNSRSEMNVSTLELGDSALYLCASSLEAEQETQYFGPGTRLLVL.

This chain connects TRBV7-2 to TRBJ2-3; TRBD2 matches 13 bases. Germline V lookup: CDR1 SGHTA, CDR2 FQGNSA. This CDR3 is 16 amino acids long. The V segment lost 5 bases and the J segment 6 bases; nucleotides outside the gene matches: 8. The CDR3 nucleotides read TGTGCCAGCAGCCTGCGACTAGCGGGAGGTGCGGATACGCAGTATTTT. Protein sequence: CASSLRLAGGADTQYF. Supplemented by reference TRBV7-2 and TRBJ2-3, the full variable domain reads GAGVSQSPSNKVTEKGKDVELRCDPISGHTALYWYRQSLGQGLEFLIYFQGNSAPDKSGLPSDRFSAERTGGSVSTLTIQRTQQEDSAVYLCASSLRLAGGADTQYFGPGTRLTVL.

This clonotype was counted many times. The junction departs from germline at one end; a sequencing error may be responsible. The V gene is TRBV5-1, the J gene TRBJ1-5; D is ambiguous. Germline CDR1 is SGHRS and CDR2 is YFSETQ. The CDR3 runs to 13 residues. The CDR3 DNA is TGTGCCAGCAGCTTAGACGGCAATCAGCCCCAGCATTTT. Translated: CASSLDGNQPQHF.

This clonotype was picked up many times. The genes are TRBV5-6 and TRBJ1-5, with D maybe TRBD1 (5 bases). This CDR3 is built from 15 residues. Deletions cut 0 bases from V and 3 bases from J, with 10 bases between. Germline CDR1 and CDR2: SGHDT and YYEEEE. Written as DNA, the CDR3 is TGTGCCAGCAGCTTGGGGAGACAGTACAATCAGCCCCAGCATTTT. Translating it yields CASSLGRQYNQPQHF.

This clonotype occurred many times. The chain joins TRBV20-1 to TRBJ2-4; 12 nucleotides align to TRBD2. The trim removed 3 bases at V and 6 bases at J, leaving 9 bases unmatched. The CDR3 has 16 residues. Germline V CDR1 and CDR2: DFQATT, SNEGSKA (reference sequence). CDR3 sequence: CSASTWASGGANIQYF. CDR3 DNA sequence: TGCAGTGCTAGCACGTGGGCTAGCGGGGGGGCAAACATTCAGTACTTC.

The chain uses TRBV12-3 or TRBV12-4 and TRBJ1-1; D remains unclear. The CDR3 consists of 12 residues. V lost 8 bases to trimming and J lost 5 bases, with 12 bases between them. The CDR3 DNA reads as TGTGCCAGCGGACCCGGGAGGACTGAAGCTTTCTTT. Its protein product is CASGPGRTEAFF.

This chain uses TRBV7-2 with TRBJ2-2; D call uncertain. The CDR3 loop spans 14 amino acids. With 1 base removed from V and 7 bases from J, the gap between germline ends came to 10 bases. Germline values: CDR1 SGHTA, CDR2 FQGNSA. The CDR3 DNA follows: TGTGCCAGCAGCTTAGAGAGGTTGATCGGGGAGCTGTTTTTT. It translates to CASSLERLIGELFF.

This clonotype occurred a few times. The V call is TRBV12-3 or TRBV12-4, the J call TRBJ2-2; 11 bases align to TRBD2. The CDR3 is 17 amino acids. V dropped 6 bases and J dropped 7; count of bases not matched to a gene: 13. This CDR3 reads CASRYTLSGGASGELFF. The CDR3 DNA reads TGTGCCAGCAGATATACCCTTAGCGGGGGGGCAAGCGGGGAGCTGTTTTTT.

This clonotype was seen many times. V and J are TRBV12-3 or TRBV12-4 and TRBJ1-3; the D is unclear. Deletions cut 3 bases from V and 0 bases from J, with 12 bases between. The length of the CDR3 is 16 residues. The CDR3 spells CASSFYGSASGNTIYF. For the CDR3, the DNA is TGTGCCAGCAGTTTTTATGGGTCAGCCTCTGGAAACACCATATATTTT.

In this sample, this clonotype turned up a few times. The rearrangement uses TRBV7-9 and TRBJ2-6; no clear D. CDR1 and CDR2 from the germline V gene are SEHNR and FQNEAQ (reference sequence). Trimming left V 2 bases short and J 2 bases short, with 10 bases between. The length of the CDR3 is 16 residues. The CDR3 region has the DNA TGTGCCAGCAGCTTACAGTTAACAACTGGGGCCAACGTCCTGACTTTC. Translated: CASSLQLTTGANVLTF.

As for this clonotype: A much larger clone differs from this one at a single base, so this may be a read error. The rearrangement uses TRBV6-5 and TRBJ2-5; D gene unclear. Germline-derived CDR1 and CDR2 are MNHEY and SVGAGI. This CDR3 has 11 amino acids. Trimming stripped 6 bases from V and 0 bases from J, with 2 bases between. The CDR3 bases are TGTGCCAGCAGACACCAAGAGACCCAGTACTTC. It specifies CASRHQETQYF.

The sample holds many counts of this clonotype. The chain recombines TRBV6-1 with TRBJ1-2, with D possibly matching TRBD1 (5 bases). Germline CDR1 is MNHNS and CDR2 is SASEGT. With 8 bases removed from V and 6 bases from J, the gap between germline ends came to 19 bases. This CDR3 region has 14 residues. CDR3 amino acids: CASRMWGGGDGYTF. CDR3 in DNA: TGTGCCAGCCGTATGTGGGGCGGGGGTGATGGCTACACCTTC.

This clonotype was observed many times. V gene TRBV6-5 combines with J gene TRBJ2-7; no clear D gene. In germline, CDR1 is MNHEY, CDR2 SVGAGI. The CDR3 is made up of 9 amino acids. V lost 6 bases, J lost 9 bases, and 6 bases lay in between. The CDR3 loop reads CASSRWQYF. The CDR3 region has the DNA TGTGCCAGCAGCCGCTGGCAGTACTTC.

This clonotype ranks as medium-sized. The gene calls are TRBV5-1 and TRBJ2-7; maybe TRBD1 (5 bases). The V gene lost 4 bases and the J gene lost 5 bases, with 16 bases spanning the gap. This CDR3 spans 14 amino acids. Germline lookup yields CDR1 SGHRS and CDR2 YFSETQ. The CDR3 here is CASSPTAGKHEQYF. CDR3 nucleotides: TGCGCCAGCAGCCCGACAGCTGGGAAGCACGAGCAGTACTTC. Full variable domain (outside the CDR3, taken from reference TRBV5-1 and TRBJ2-7): KAGVTQTPRYLIKTRGQQVTLSCSPISGHRSVSWYQQTPGQGLQFLFEYFSETQRNKGNFPGRFSGRQFSNSRSEMNVSTLELGDSALYLCASSPTAGKHEQYFGPGTRLTVT.